One sample yielded the 27 T cell receptor beta chains listed below, sequenced in a study of blood T cell repertoires in COVID-19. Clones were read by immunoSEQ multiplex PCR, and TCRdb kept only the in-frame ones, dropping some. The data hold around 86,000 clones, with approximately 85% observed a single time. The source material was peripheral blood. The origin of the receptors is a human donor in a cohort sampled during active COVID-19.

The chain combines TRBV4-3 with TRBJ1-1; a possible D gene is TRBD1 (6 bases). Trimming took off 4 bases at V and 1 base at J, with 16 bases between the two ends. The CDR3 has 16 amino acids. CDR1 is LGHNA, CDR2 YSLEER, per germline. Written as DNA, the CDR3 is TGCGCCAGCAGCCCATGGGAGGGGGACCCGAACACTGAAGCTTTCTTT. As protein: CASSPWEGDPNTEAFF.

The chain couples TRBV20-1 to TRBJ2-4; D ambiguous. V was cut by 3 bases and J by 6 bases, with 9 bases left in between. The germline V gene has CDR1 DFQATT and CDR2 SNEGSKA (reference sequence). The CDR3 has 12 amino acids. CDR3 DNA: TGCAGTGCTAGTGAGAACGGAAACATTCAGTACTTC. It codes for CSASENGNIQYF.

The chain uses TRBV29-1 and TRBJ1-3; TRBD1 matches at 8 bases. Germline loops: CDR1 SQVTM, CDR2 ANQGSEA. V was pared by 4 bases and J by 3 bases, with 5 bases of the junction left unmatched. The CDR3 contains 14 residues. CDR3 coding DNA: TGCAGCGTTGGAGGAGGACAGGGTGGAAACACCATATATTTT. Translation: CSVGGGQGGNTIYF.

The chain has TRBV28 and TRBJ2-1; the D gene is possibly TRBD2 (6 bases). V lost 2 bases, J lost 7 bases, and 12 bases lay in between. This CDR3 spans 14 amino acids. Germline V CDR1 and CDR2: MDHEN, SYDVKM. CDR3 coding DNA: TGTGCCAGCAGTTTAGAAAGGGAGGCGAATGAGCAGTTCTTC. Encoded protein: CASSLEREANEQFF. The full variable domain, its missing parts supplied by reference TRBV28 and TRBJ2-1, is DVKVTQSSRYLVKRTGEKVFLECVQDMDHENMFWYRQDPGLGLRLIYFSYDVKMKEKGDIPEGYSVSREKKERFSLILESASTNQTSMYLCASSLEREANEQFFGPGTRLTVL.

The chain links TRBV19 to TRBJ2-6; D call uncertain. The CDR3 contains 16 residues. Germline V gene data show CDR1 as LNHDA and CDR2 as SQIVND (reference sequence). The V gene lost 5 bases and the J gene lost 0 bases, with 11 bases spanning the gap. The CDR3 DNA sequence: TGTGCCAGTAGTCCCCTACCCTACTCTGGGGCCAACGTCCTGACTTTC. Protein product: CASSPLPYSGANVLTF.

This chain links TRBV19 with TRBJ2-5; 11 nucleotides align to TRBD2. There are 16 residues in the CDR3. The germline V gene has CDR1 LNHDA and CDR2 SQIVND (reference sequence). The J segment lost 5 bases and the V segment lost 1 base, leaving 6 bases of the junction unmatched. CDR3 amino acids: CASSIVTSGARETQYF. The CDR3 nucleotides read TGTGCCAGTAGTATAGTGACTAGCGGGGCCCGGGAGACCCAGTACTTC.

J is TRBJ1-1 and V is TRBV5-1; 8 bases line up with TRBD1. Germline V gene lookup returns CDR1 SGHRS and CDR2 YFSETQ. CDR3 length: 14 amino acids. Unmatched junction bases numbered 2, after V lost 3 bases and J lost 1 base. The CDR3 DNA reads as TGCGCCAGCAGCTCCGGGACAGGGAACACTGAAGCTTTCTTT. Translation gives CASSSGTGNTEAFF.

This chain uses TRBV19 with TRBJ1-2; D unclear. Trimming took off 3 bases at V and 0 bases at J, with 11 bases between the two ends. There are 15 residues in the CDR3. Per germline, CDR1 LNHDA and CDR2 SQIVND (reference sequence). The CDR3 sequence is CASSIRESSNYGYTF. The CDR3 DNA sequence: TGTGCCAGTAGTATCCGGGAGTCATCTAACTATGGCTACACCTTC. Using reference TRBV19 and TRBJ1-2 for the parts outside the CDR3, the full variable domain is DGGITQSPKYLFRKEGQNVTLSCEQNLNHDAMYWYRQDPGQGLRLIYYSQIVNDFQKGDIAEGYSVSREKKESFPLTVTSAQKNPTAFYLCASSIRESSNYGYTFGSGTRLTVV.

V and J are TRBV10-3 and TRBJ1-1; 8 positions match TRBD1. V lost 7 bases, J lost 1 base, and 5 bases stayed unmatched. The CDR3 extends over 14 amino acids. The V gene's germline CDR1 is ENHRY and CDR2 SYGVKD. CDR3 sequence reads: CAIKQGEENTEAFF. DNA for the CDR3: TGTGCCATCAAACAGGGGGAGGAGAACACTGAAGCTTTCTTT.

The chain carries TRBV12-3 or TRBV12-4 and TRBJ2-7; D is unresolved. The CDR3 runs 11 residues. Trimming stripped 4 bases from V and 7 bases from J, with 8 bases between. The CDR3: CASSSRREQYF. The CDR3 DNA sequence: TGTGCCAGCAGTTCCCGGCGGGAGCAGTACTTC.

The V call is TRBV6-4, the J call TRBJ2-1; 10 bases agree with TRBD1. The germline V gene has CDR1 MRHNA and CDR2 SNTAGT. V lost 8 bases, J lost 6 bases, and 10 bases stayed unmatched. The CDR3 is made up of 15 amino acids. For the CDR3, the DNA is TGTGCCAGCTCCCTGACAGGGGGCCGCCTCAATGAGCAGTTCTTC. It translates to CASSLTGGRLNEQFF.

The genes are TRBV10-3 and TRBJ1-2; 7 positions agree with TRBD1. The CDR3 is 14 amino acids. V lost 5 bases and J lost 8; bases outside the gene matches: 11. From germline, CDR1 is ENHRY and CDR2 SYGVKD. In nucleotides, the CDR3 is TGTGCCATCAGTCAGACGACAGGGCTGGGAGGCTACACCTTC. It yields the protein CAISQTTGLGGYTF.

This clone was counted between two and nine times. Here the CDR3 reads CASSQEGGREVTEAFF. CDR3 bases: TGCGCCAGCAGCCAAGAAGGGGGCAGGGAAGTAACTGAAGCTTTCTTT. The chain has TRBV4-3 and TRBJ1-1; TRBD1 matches at 7 bases. J gave up 5 bases and V 0 bases, and 9 bases lay outside the gene matches. Per the germline V gene, CDR1 is LGHNA and CDR2 is YSLEER. The CDR3 contains 16 residues.

The V call is TRBV28, the J call TRBJ1-5; D gene unclear. CDR3 size: 16 residues. V shed 6 bases and J shed 5 bases, with 20 bases lying between them. CDR1 is MDHEN and CDR2 is SYDVKM in the germline V gene. The CDR3 bases are TGTGCCAGCAGACAGAACCGACGGGGAGGCGATCAGCCCCAGCATTTT. This codes for CASRQNRRGGDQPQHF.

J is TRBJ1-1 and V is TRBV9; 7 nucleotides match TRBD1. This CDR3 is 14 amino acids long. Germline V CDR1 and CDR2: SGDLS, YYNGEE. V lost 5 bases and J lost 4; bases outside the gene matches: 8. This CDR3 reads CASRGQGVGTEAFF. The CDR3 bases are TGTGCCAGCAGGGGGCAGGGGGTCGGCACTGAAGCTTTCTTT.

V usage is TRBV6-2 or TRBV6-3 and J usage is TRBJ2-7; the D gene is possibly TRBD2 (6 bases). The CDR3 covers 15 residues. Germline-derived CDR1 and CDR2 are MNHEY and SVGEGT. Trimming stripped 6 bases from V and 4 bases from J, with 19 bases between. CDR3 bases: TGTGCCAGCAGCAAGGGATCGGGGGAGGCTTACGAGCAGTACTTC. The encoded protein is CASSKGSGEAYEQYF.

This rearrangement joins TRBV10-3 to TRBJ2-2; 10 nucleotides agree with TRBD2. This CDR3 has 19 residues. Losses at the gene ends were 9 bases for V and 1 base for J; bases not matched to a gene: 17. Germline CDR1 and CDR2: ENHRY and SYGVKD. The CDR3 DNA follows: TGTGCCATGAGAAGAATAACCCCCCCTAGCGGGAGGAACACCGGGGAGCTGTTTTTT. Protein sequence: CAMRRITPPSGRNTGELFF.

V is TRBV2 and J is TRBJ2-3; a possible D gene is TRBD2 (6 bases). CDR1 is SNHLY, CDR2 FYNNEI, per germline. Trimming took off 8 bases at V and 2 bases at J, with 23 bases between the two ends. There are 17 residues in the CDR3. This CDR3 reads CASGPKTSGGITDTQYF. For the CDR3, the DNA is TGTGCCAGCGGTCCTAAAACCTCCGGGGGAATCACAGATACGCAGTATTTT.

The chain joins TRBV4-3 to TRBJ2-5; D is ambiguous. The CDR3 spans 14 residues. V lost 0 bases and J 5 bases, leaving 10 bases between the germline ends. Germline values: CDR1 LGHNA, CDR2 YSLEER. CDR3 in amino acids: CASSQEGLGETQYF. In DNA form, the CDR3 reads TGCGCCAGCAGCCAAGAGGGTCTCGGGGAGACCCAGTACTTC.

This chain uses TRBV7-9 with TRBJ2-7; possible D gene TRBD2, 7 bases. The V gene lost 1 base and the J gene lost 3 bases, with 19 bases spanning the gap. The CDR3 runs 17 residues. Germline CDR1 and CDR2: SEHNR and FQNEAQ (reference sequence). CDR3 bases: TGTGCCAGCAGCTTAGTGGGATCGGGGGGCCGGTACTACGAGCAGTACTTC. Its protein is CASSLVGSGGRYYEQYF.

The rearrangement uses TRBV7-2 and TRBJ1-2; D remains ambiguous. Trimming took off 6 bases at V and 2 bases at J, with 7 bases between the two ends. From germline, CDR1 is SGHTA and CDR2 FQGNSA. The CDR3 length is 12 residues. CDR3: CASRNKNYGYTF. In nucleotides, the CDR3 is TGTGCCAGCAGAAACAAAAACTATGGCTACACCTTC.

CDR3 in DNA: TGTGCCAGCAGCTTACCTATCCCAAGGGGCACGAACACCGGGGAGCTGTTTTTT. Translation: CASSLPIPRGTNTGELFF. The rearrangement joins TRBV7-2 to TRBJ2-2; the D gene is possibly TRBD1 (5 bases). CDR3 length: 18 residues. CDR1 is SGHTA, CDR2 FQGNSA, per germline. V lost 2 bases and J lost 0, with 16 bases in between.

The genes are TRBV11-2 and TRBJ2-2, with 8 bases lining up with TRBD2. The germline gives CDR1 SGHAT, CDR2 FQNNGV. The CDR3 runs 14 residues. Losses at the gene ends were 5 bases for V and 6 bases for J; bases not matched to a gene: 5. In nucleotides, the CDR3 is TGTGCCAGCAGCCCTCTAGCGGGCGCCGGGGAGCTGTTTTTT. The encoded protein is CASSPLAGAGELFF.

The chain combines TRBV19 with TRBJ2-1; TRBD2 is a possible D gene (6 bases). This CDR3 has 14 amino acids. V was shortened by 8 bases and J by 5 bases, with 16 bases between the two germline ends. Germline V gene lookup returns CDR1 LNHDA and CDR2 SQIVND (reference sequence). The CDR3 sequence: CASSRGTPDNEQFF. CDR3 sequence (DNA): TGTGCCAGTTCCCGAGGGACTCCCGACAATGAGCAGTTCTTC.

A single count supports this clone. This rearrangement joins TRBV5-6 to TRBJ2-3, with D perhaps TRBD2 (6 bases). Germline lookup yields CDR1 SGHDT and CDR2 YYEEEE. The V end lost 4 bases, the J end lost 0 bases, and 15 bases lay between the germline ends. This CDR3 is 16 amino acids long. CDR3 sequence reads: CASSRRLDPSTDTQYF. In DNA form, the CDR3 reads TGTGCCAGCAGCCGCCGACTAGACCCGAGCACAGATACGCAGTATTTT.

This clone was counted a few times. This chain links TRBV9 with TRBJ2-1; possibly TRBD2 for D (5 bases). The CDR3 has 13 amino acids. Trimming stripped 4 bases from V and 3 bases from J, with 8 bases between. Germline V gene sequence: CDR1 SGDLS, CDR2 YYNGEE. The CDR3 DNA reads as TGTGCCAGCAGCTTCCGGGACTACAATGAGCAGTTCTTC. It yields the protein CASSFRDYNEQFF.

The chain is built from TRBV6-5 and TRBJ2-7; tentative D call: TRBD1 (5 bases). The CDR3 loop spans 13 amino acids. From germline, CDR1 is MNHEY and CDR2 SVGAGI. Trimming cost V 6 bases and J 5 bases, with 14 bases left between them. The CDR3 loop reads CASSLRSRDEQYF. Written as DNA, the CDR3 is TGTGCCAGCAGCCTAAGGTCCAGGGACGAGCAGTACTTC.